This TCR beta chain was profiled in a study of T cell responses to AZD1222 COVID-19 vaccine (dated by TCRdb to about 2021). About the investigation overall: AZD1222 recipients given second doses at about 4 weeks or at about 12 weeks were pooled, since spike-specific TCR depth and breadth were not found to differ between the two schedules. A total of 230 to 250 trial participants underwent TCR sequencing, of whom 200 to 220 had received two doses of AZD1222 and around 25 had received two doses of the MenACWY control vaccine. Trial participants were enrolled by age into 18-55, 56-69 and 70-plus year subgroups, with approximately 150, 30 and 60 TCR-sequenced participants respectively.

Overall results and qualifications from the work: Conclusions about previously exposed vaccinees were limited because only a handful of AZD1222 recipients were SARS-CoV-2 seropositive at baseline. In the small 56-69-year group, the increase in depth fell short of significance, most likely because of low power. Most participants were white British and females outnumbered males, and the authors suggested that clonal diversity may have been underestimated. Because no day 14 peak-response samples were available, the repertoires could be characterized only after the peak T cell response. Reportedly, close to half of the unique spike-specific TCRs recognized epitopes lying outside the regions that are mutated in the B.1.351 and B.1.1.7 variants. Spike-specific TCR breadth and depth rose significantly after two AZD1222 doses compared with day 0 and with MenACWY recipients. CD4 TCRs associated with the vaccine covered the entire spike protein, and the dominant responses were in regions 160-218 and 743-854.

Worth noting for this clone: What this receptor recognizes is not known. Qualities for individual bases were not recorded, and no much larger clone is one base off.

The CDR3 regions of human TCRbeta chains were analyzed by immunosequencing. As for the authors' bioinformatics: Repertoire TCRs were checked for matches against a reference library of SARS-CoV-2-specific TCRs that had been generated using the MIRA antigen-specificity platform. Breadth was defined as the fraction of unique TCRs that were SARS-CoV-2-associated, and depth was defined as the fraction of total T cells that were SARS-CoV-2-associated. Using the MIRA data, every spike-specific TCR was mapped to the spike region that the TCR reacted to and assigned to either a CD4 or a CD8 class. Log10-transformed breadth and depth values were compared by one-way ANOVA with Sidak's multiple comparisons tests. Held by TCRdb, this immuneACCESS table contains in-frame sequences only and omits some clones. Under half of the omission traces to an unresolved V gene where checked; the cause of the rest is unknown. V and J calls and clone size are those listed in that table; D and trimming were worked out from the DNA. This sample gives 90,000 to 110,000 clones in total; roughly 82% of them show up just once. The ten largest clones capture less than 6% of the sample.

CDR1 and CDR2 were assigned from the germline V gene as SGHTA and FQGNSA. V loses 6 bases of germline sequence and J loses 4 bases, and the interval between the two ends is 13 bases. Its CDR3 holds 13 amino acids, cysteine through phenylalanine. Only the CDR3 part of the read is kept: 39 bases, read in frame from the first base. The time point label, as the study defines it: baseline before first vaccination. Vaccinee samples came from UK trials COV001 and COV002, including a single-blind randomized controlled phase 2/3 trial of AZD1222 (ChAdOx1 nCoV-19) in healthy adults. Trial participant PBMC samples were collected at day 0 and day 28 after the second dose for TCRbeta chain sequencing.

The clonotype was recovered from an adult in good health. Sequencing used peripheral blood, obtained on day 0 of AZD1222 vaccination. Here the chain combines TRBV7-2 and TRBJ2-7, with no reliable assignment of the D segment. Read as DNA, the sequence is TGTGCCAGCAGTCAAGGCGGCGGTTACGAGCAGTACTTC. This encodes CASSQGGGYEQYF.